This T cell receptor (beta chain) appears in the sequencing data of a study of low-dose radiotherapy and immunotherapy resistance in tumors. Study-wide context: On a schedule of every two weeks, intravenous cyclophosphamide at a dose of 200 mg/m2 was delivered one day before each radiation and immunotherapy administration.

Gene-specific TRAV and TRBV primers were used for first-strand cDNA, covering alpha and beta chains. Over around 19 PCR cycles, TCRs were amplified from a constant-region primer and V-primer adapter. TCRdb ran MiXCR on the reads and lists one entry per CDR3 protein. The sample has over 65,000 distinct CDR3 sequences, roughly a sixth seen once. V gave up 6 bases and J gave up 6 bases, with 9 bases separating them. This CDR3 comprises 12 residues. As to time point: before trial treatment. This clonotype was seen a few times. The TCR was taken from a male donor with prostate cancer. V is TRBV23-1 and J is TRBJ1-5; no clear D. TRBV23-1 is an ORF, and what it does is uncertain. This sample comprised PBMCs, obtained before treatment. The CDR3 sequence is CASSSGIQPQHF. CDR3 DNA: TGCGCCAGCAGCTCAGGAATTCAGCCCCAGCATTTT.